What follows is one TCR beta chain and its context. Sequencing used immunoSEQ multiplex PCR; TCRdb keeps in-frame clones, though not all of them. This sample carries about 52,000 clones, around 83% of them seen once, and the ten largest clones take 2%. Germline V gives CDR1 MNHEY, CDR2 SMNVEV (reference sequence). The length of the CDR3 is 15 residues. The V end lost 3 bases, the J end lost 1 base, and 10 bases lay between the germline ends. The data belong to a study of memory CD4+ T cells and cytomegalovirus serostatus. Single viable CD3+CD4+CD8-CD45RO+ cells were sorted as the memory CD4+ T cells. This chain links TRBV27 with TRBJ1-5; tentative D call: TRBD1 (5 bases). The source of this sequence is an adult in good health and CMV-seropositive. Sequenced sample: memory CD4+ T cells from blood. CDR3 sequence: CASSFRGWSNQPQHF. The CDR3 bases are TGTGCCAGCAGTTTTAGGGGATGGAGCAATCAGCCCCAGCATTTT.